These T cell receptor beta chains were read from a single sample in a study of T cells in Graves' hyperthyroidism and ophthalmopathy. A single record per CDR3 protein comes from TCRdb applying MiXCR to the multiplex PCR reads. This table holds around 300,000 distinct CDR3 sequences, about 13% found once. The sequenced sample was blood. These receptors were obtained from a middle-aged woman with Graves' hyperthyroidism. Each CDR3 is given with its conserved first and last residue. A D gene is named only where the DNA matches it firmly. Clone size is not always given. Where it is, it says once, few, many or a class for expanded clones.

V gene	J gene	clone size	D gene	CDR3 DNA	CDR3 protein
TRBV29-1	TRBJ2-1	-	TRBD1	TGCAGCGTTGAAGAGACAGGGGCGCGGTTCTTC	CSVEETGARFF
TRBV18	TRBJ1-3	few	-	TGTGCCAGCTCACCGAATCAGGTCTCTGGAAACACCATATATTTT	CASSPNQVSGNTIYF
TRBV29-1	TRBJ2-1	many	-	TGCAGCGTGCTCGAGGGGCCCGGGGGGCATGAGCAGTTCTTC	CSVLEGPGGHEQFF
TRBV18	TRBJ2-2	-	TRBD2	TGTGCCAGCTCAGCTCGACTAGCGGACACCGGGGAGCTGTTTTTT	CASSARLADTGELFF
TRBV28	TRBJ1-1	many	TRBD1	TGTGCCAGCAGTTTAGCAGGGGGAATATACGATGAAGCTTTCTTT	CASSLAGGIYDEAFF
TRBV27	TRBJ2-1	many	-	TGTGCCAGCACCCTTGGGGGTAGCGGCTACAATGAGCAGTTCTTC	CASTLGGSGYNEQFF
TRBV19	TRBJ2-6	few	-	TGTGCCAGTACCCGTCGGGGGACCCACACTGGGGCCAACGTCCTGACTTTC	CASTRRGTHTGANVLTF
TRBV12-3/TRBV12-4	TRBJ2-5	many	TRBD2	TGTGCCAGCAGTTTCGCGGGAGAGGCAGAGGCGGAGACCCAGTACTTC	CASSFAGEAEAETQYF
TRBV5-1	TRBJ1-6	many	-	TGCGCCAGCAGCTTGGAATCCAACGCTAATTCACCCCTCCACTTT	CASSLESNANSPLHF
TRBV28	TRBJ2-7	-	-	TGTGCCAGCAGAGTTTCGTACGAGCAGTACTTC	CASRVSYEQYF
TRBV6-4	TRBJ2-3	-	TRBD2	TGTGCCAGCAGCGAAGGACTAGCGGGAGAAGGCGGCACAGATACGCAGTATTTT	CASSEGLAGEGGTDTQYF
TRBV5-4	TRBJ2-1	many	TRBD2	TGTGCCAGCAGCCCGGGGGGACTAGCGGACAATGAGCAGTTCTTC	CASSPGGLADNEQFF
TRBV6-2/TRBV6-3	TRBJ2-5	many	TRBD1	TGTGCCAGCAGTTCGACAGGGCCACAAGAGACCCAGTACTTC	CASSSTGPQETQYF
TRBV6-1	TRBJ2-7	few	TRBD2	TGTGCCAGCAGGGGGGGGCGGGAGGGATCCTACGAGCAGTACTTC	CASRGGREGSYEQYF
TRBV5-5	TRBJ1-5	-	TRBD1	TGTGCCAGCAGCCGGGACAGGGGGAATGGTCAGCCCCAGCATTTT	CASSRDRGNGQPQHF
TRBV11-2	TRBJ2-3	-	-	TGTGCCAGCAGCTGGCGTCCCACAGATACGCAGTATTTT	CASSWRPTDTQYF
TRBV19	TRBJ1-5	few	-	TGTGCCAGTAGTGATACGGGACCGCTAGATCAGCCCCAGCATTTT	CASSDTGPLDQPQHF
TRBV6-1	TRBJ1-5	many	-	TGTGCCAGCAGTGATTTATGGGGTAATCAGCCCCAGCATTTT	CASSDLWGNQPQHF
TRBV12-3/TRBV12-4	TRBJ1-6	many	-	TGTGCCAGCAGTTTAAGCGGGGGAAGTTCACCCCTCCACTTT	CASSLSGGSSPLHF
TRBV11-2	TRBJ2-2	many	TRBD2	TGTGCCAGCAGCCAAGGGACTAGCGGGAGTCTTACCGGGGAGCTGTTTTTT	CASSQGTSGSLTGELFF
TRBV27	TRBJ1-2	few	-	TGTGCCAGCAGTTCCATCCCTCCCACCGACTATGGCTACACCTTC	CASSSIPPTDYGYTF
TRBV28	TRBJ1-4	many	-	TGTGCCAGCAGTTTATTCCCAGGAGGGTCATGGGATGAAAAACTGTTTTTT	CASSLFPGGSWDEKLFF
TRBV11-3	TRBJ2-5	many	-	TGTGCCAGCAGCTTAGTCTTCTTGGGCCGGGGAGAGACCCAGTACTTC	CASSLVFLGRGETQYF
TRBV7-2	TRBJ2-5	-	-	TGTGCCAGCAGCCCCCGGGTCGCCGAGACCCAGTACTTC	CASSPRVAETQYF
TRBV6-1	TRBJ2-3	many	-	TGTGCCAGCAGTTTAATAGCTAGCACAGATACGCAGTATTTT	CASSLIASTDTQYF
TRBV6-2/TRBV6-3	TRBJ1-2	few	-	TGTGCCAGCAGTTACTCGGACAGCTATGGCTACACCTTC	CASSYSDSYGYTF
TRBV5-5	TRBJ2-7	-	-	TGTGCCAGCAGTCACGACGGGACTCCTGGCTACGAGCAGTACTTC	CASSHDGTPGYEQYF
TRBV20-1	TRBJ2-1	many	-	TGCAGTGCTAATATAGGGGATTTCTACAATGAGCAGTTCTTC	CSANIGDFYNEQFF
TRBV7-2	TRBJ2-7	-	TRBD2	TGTGCCAGCAGCTTAGCGGGACTAGCGGGAAACGCCTACGAGCAGTACTTC	CASSLAGLAGNAYEQYF
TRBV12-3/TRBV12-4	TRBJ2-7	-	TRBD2	TGTGCCAGCAGCCCTGCGGGAGTAAGCGAGCAGTACTTC	CASSPAGVSEQYF
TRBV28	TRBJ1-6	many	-	TGTGCCAGCAGTTCGGGTGCGCTTAATTCACCCCTCCACTTT	CASSSGALNSPLHF
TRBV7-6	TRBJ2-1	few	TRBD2	TGTGCCAGCAGCTCCAGCGGGAGTCCCCACAATGAGCAGTTCTTC	CASSSSGSPHNEQFF
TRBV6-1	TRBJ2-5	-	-	TGTGCCAGCAGAAGCCCCGCAGGAGAGACCCAGTACTTC	CASRSPAGETQYF
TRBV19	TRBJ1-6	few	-	TGTGCCAGTAGTATTCGGGAGTCACACTCCTATAATTCACCCCTCCACTTT	CASSIRESHSYNSPLHF
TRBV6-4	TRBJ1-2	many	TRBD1	TGTGCCAGCAGCGCCCAGGGGGACAGCGTCTATGGCTACACCTTC	CASSAQGDSVYGYTF
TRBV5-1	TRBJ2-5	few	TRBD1	TGCGCCAGCAGCACAGGGGGCGCTCTCGAGACCCAGTACTTC	CASSTGGALETQYF
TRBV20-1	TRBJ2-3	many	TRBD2	TGCAGTGCTGGCGGACTAGCGGGGGTCACAGATACGCAGTATTTT	CSAGGLAGVTDTQYF
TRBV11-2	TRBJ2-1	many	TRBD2	TGTGCCAGCAGCTTAGAGGGGGGACTAGCCAATGAGCAGTTCTTC	CASSLEGGLANEQFF
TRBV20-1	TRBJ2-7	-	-	TGCAGTGCTTCGAGGACCTCCTACGAGCAGTACTTC	CSASRTSYEQYF
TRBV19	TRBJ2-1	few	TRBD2	TGTGCCAGTAGTATTCGACTAGCGGGAGAGGGGGGGGTGAATGAGCAGTTCTTC	CASSIRLAGEGGVNEQFF
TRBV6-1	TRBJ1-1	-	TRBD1	TGTGCCAGCAGTCCACAGGGGGAGAGCACTGAAGCTTTCTTT	CASSPQGESTEAFF
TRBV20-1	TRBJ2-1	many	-	TGCAGTGCTAGCGGGACTCACAATGAGCAGTTCTTC	CSASGTHNEQFF
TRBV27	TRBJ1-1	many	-	TGTGCCAGCAGTGCGACCGGGACGGTCAACACTGAAGCTTTCTTT	CASSATGTVNTEAFF
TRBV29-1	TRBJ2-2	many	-	TGCAGCGTTGGAGGGAACACCGGGGAGCTGTTTTTT	CSVGGNTGELFF
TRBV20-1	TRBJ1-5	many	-	TGCAGTGCGCAGTATAGCAATCAGCCCCAGCATTTT	CSAQYSNQPQHF
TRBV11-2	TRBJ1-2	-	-	TGTGCCAGCAGCTCCCCCCAAAACTATGGCTACACCTTC	CASSSPQNYGYTF
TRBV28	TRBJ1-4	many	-	TGTGCCAGCAGCTCAACTAATGAAAAACTGTTTTTT	CASSSTNEKLFF
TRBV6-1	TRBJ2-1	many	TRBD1	TGTGCCAGCACCGACAGGGGAGGAGACAATGAGCAGTTCTTC	CASTDRGGDNEQFF
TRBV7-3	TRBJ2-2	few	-	TGTGCCAGCAGCGACGGGGGATATAGCGGGGAGCTGTTTTTT	CASSDGGYSGELFF
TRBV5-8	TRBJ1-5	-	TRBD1	TGTGCCAGCAGCCTGACAGGGGCGGACAATCAGCCCCAGCATTTT	CASSLTGADNQPQHF
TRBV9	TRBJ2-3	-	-	TGTGCCAGCAGCGTAGACTCCGCGGCTAGCACAGATACGCAGTATTTT	CASSVDSAASTDTQYF
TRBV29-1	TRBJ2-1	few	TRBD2	TGCAGCGTTGAAGATCTGGAGAGCGGGAGCTCCTACAATGAGCAGTTCTTC	CSVEDLESGSSYNEQFF
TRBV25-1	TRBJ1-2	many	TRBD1	TGTGCCAGCAGTGTCGCCGGGACAGGCATTCATGGCTACACCTTC	CASSVAGTGIHGYTF
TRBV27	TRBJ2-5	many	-	TGTGCCAGCAGTCTCAACCAACAGGGTAAAGAGACCCAGTACTTC	CASSLNQQGKETQYF
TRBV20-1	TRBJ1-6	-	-	TGCAGTGCTAGAGGGACAGTGGAGGGCTCCTATAATTCACCCCTCCACTTT	CSARGTVEGSYNSPLHF